Reported below is one T cell receptor (beta chain). The antigen remains undetermined. These data are taken from a study of T cells in narcolepsy. Study context: Healthy controls were enrolled alongside patients with narcolepsy type 1 or type 2.

Trimming removed 6 bases from V and 2 bases from J; junction bases left unmatched: 7. Germline V gene lookup returns CDR1 LNHDA and CDR2 SQIVND (reference sequence). The CDR3 runs 16 residues. Profiled with immunoSEQ multiplex PCR; TCRdb holds only in-frame clones, not every one. The sample yields 20,000 to 30,000 clones, roughly 85% seen once. Study-level results: Autoreactive clone sequences were missing from some blood memory CD4+ repertoires. HCRT-specific and TRIB2-specific autoreactive clonotypes appeared among same-patient CSF and blood CD4+ clonotypes. Reportedly, autoreactive clonotypes were serially detected in patients' blood but not controls'.

The rearrangement links TRBV19 to TRBJ2-3; 11 bases are shared with TRBD2. The specimen sequenced was CD45RA- memory CD4+ T cells from PBMCs. The clonotype comes from a human donor with narcolepsy. The CDR3 sequence: CASSDGLAGPTDTQYF. In DNA, the CDR3 is TGTGCCAGTAGCGACGGACTAGCGGGCCCCACAGATACGCAGTATTTT.